The subject of this entry is one T cell receptor beta chain. These data are taken from a study of T cells expressing NK-cell markers. Generation of TCR beta cDNA was performed by 5'RACE template switching incorporating UMIs. TCRdb reprocessed the 5' RACE reads and keeps a single row for each CDR3 protein, giving no DNA. Seen in this sample are about 550,000 distinct CDR3 sequences; the ten most common clones hold around 3.3%. This CDR3 is 16 amino acids long. CDR1 and CDR2 from the germline V gene are SEHNR and FQNEAQ (reference sequence). The sequence came from a man between 18 and 35 years old in good health. Sequencing was performed on blood T cells: a sorted CD56 or NKG2C T cell subset, CD4+ or CD8+ T cells, or bulk PBMC T cells (not recorded which). V gene TRBV7-9 combines with J gene TRBJ2-7; the TRBD1 assignment by TCRdb is unverifiable without DNA. The CDR3 here is CASSLGPLRGGTEQYF.